This T cell receptor beta chain stems from a study of blood T cell repertoires in COVID-19. In the study overall: Researchers got acute and convalescent COVID-19 samples from the United States, Italy and Spain. From T cells, B-cell-depleted T cells, or PBMCs came the material, which was cDNA or gDNA.

Germline assignment: CDR1 SGHTA and CDR2 FQGNSA. The CDR3 contains 13 residues. The V and J ends lost 5 bases and 7 bases respectively, with 15 bases between them. Original data processing: For nucleated cells, counts were estimated from reference gene primer amplification. Some clones are missing from TCRdb's copy, which holds only in-frame ones; the method was immunoSEQ multiplex PCR. V and J calls and clone size are those listed in that table; D and trimming were worked out from the DNA. The table lists about 140,000 clones, 80% of them singletons. The V and J genes are TRBV7-2 and TRBJ2-7; D is undetermined. Sequencing was performed on peripheral blood. The sequence was collected from a man in his 70s who had recovered from COVID-19. The CDR3 nucleotides read TGTGCCAGCAGCCGTTCGCGAGCTTGGGAGCAGTACTTC. It codes for CASSRSRAWEQYF.